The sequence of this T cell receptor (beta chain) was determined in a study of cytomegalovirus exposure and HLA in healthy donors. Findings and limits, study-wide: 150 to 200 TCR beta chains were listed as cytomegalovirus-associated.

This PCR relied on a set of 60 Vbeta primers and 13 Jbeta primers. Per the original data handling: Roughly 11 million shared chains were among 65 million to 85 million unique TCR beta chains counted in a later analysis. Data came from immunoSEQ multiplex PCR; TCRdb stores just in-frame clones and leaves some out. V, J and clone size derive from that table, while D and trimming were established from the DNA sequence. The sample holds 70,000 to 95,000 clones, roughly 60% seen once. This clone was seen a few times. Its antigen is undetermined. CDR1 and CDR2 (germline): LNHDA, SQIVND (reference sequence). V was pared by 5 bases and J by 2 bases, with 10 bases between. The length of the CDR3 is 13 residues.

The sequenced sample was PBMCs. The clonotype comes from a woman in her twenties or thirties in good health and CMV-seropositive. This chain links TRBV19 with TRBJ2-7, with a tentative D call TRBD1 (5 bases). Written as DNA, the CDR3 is TGTGCCAGTAGTTCCCAGGGCCCCTACGAGCAGTACTTC. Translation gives CASSSQGPYEQYF. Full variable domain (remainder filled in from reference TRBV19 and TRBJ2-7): DGGITQSPKYLFRKEGQNVTLSCEQNLNHDAMYWYRQDPGQGLRLIYYSQIVNDFQKGDIAEGYSVSREKKESFPLTVTSAQKNPTAFYLCASSSQGPYEQYFGPGTRLTVT.